This T cell receptor (beta chain) was recovered during a study of shared clonotypes between healthy human individuals. Study as a whole: The cohort comprised a couple of women and a few men. Their ages spanned 18 to 49 years.

General study points: Clonotypes shared by all four donors outscored non-shared clonotypes in generation probability.

Naive CD8 cells comprised CD45RO-negative, CCR7-positively selected cells, excluding terminally differentiated effector memory CD45RA+ cells. Only Caucasian adults living in Nashville, Tennessee made up the donor group. As originally analysed: Quality scores were absent from the junction-only immunoSEQ sequences, so filtering differed. Sequenced by immunoSEQ multiplex PCR; TCRdb stores in-frame clones only, minus some. V and J calls and clone size are given by that table; D and trimming were obtained from the DNA. The sample yields hundreds of thousands of clones, roughly 96% seen once. As for this clone: Its target is unknown.

There are 15 residues in the CDR3. Losses at the gene ends were 6 bases for V and 5 bases for J; bases not matched to a gene: 8. From germline, CDR1 is MNHEY and CDR2 SVGAGI. The TCR sequence derives from a woman aged 25 to 39 in good health. Material: naive CD8+ T cells sorted from blood. The gene calls are TRBV6-5 and TRBJ2-3; 10 positions match TRBD2. Here the CDR3 reads CASSLTRTSGDTQYF. DNA for the CDR3: TGTGCCAGCAGCCTAACCCGGACTAGCGGAGATACGCAGTATTTT.